This TCR beta chain comes out of a study of blood T cells in healthy people across ages. Findings of the study overall: There were more naive CD4+ cells and higher diversity in long-lived donors than in aged donors.

The table lists this clonotype with a few counts. What it binds is unknown. A J-beta primer mix and a sample-barcoded 5' primer were used in a second PCR of roughly 6 to 12 cycles. TCRdb called the 5' RACE reads again in MiXCR, with one record for every CDR3 protein. The table records some 860,000 distinct CDR3 sequences, around three fifths of them present only once. Trimming left V 6 bases short and J 8 bases short, with 25 bases between. Looked up from germline, CDR1 is DFQATT and CDR2 is SNEGSKA (reference sequence). The CDR3 extends over 15 amino acids. Every sample gave at least 5 micrograms of total RNA when it was extracted.

The rearrangement uses TRBV20-1 and TRBJ1-2; D possibly corresponds to TRBD1 (5 bases). The sequencing input was blood. This receptor was identified in a man in his forties in good health. DNA for the CDR3: TGCAGTGCGCACGGGGGGGTCCAGATGATGCGGGGCTACACCTTC. Protein: CSAHGGVQMMRGYTF.